Listed here are 20 T cell receptor beta chains from one sample, sequenced in a study of T cells after somatic rescue of genetic block. The table came from immunoSEQ multiplex PCR; TCRdb's copy has only in-frame clones and leaves some out. Seen here are 45,000 to 55,000 clones, around 96% observed once, and the top ten hold approximately 0.073%. Sequenced material: peripheral blood mononuclear cells (PBMCs). These receptors originate from a child under two years old.

The chain recombines TRBV6-1 with TRBJ1-5, with 8 bases identical to TRBD1. The germline gives CDR1 MNHNS, CDR2 SASEGT. Trimming at V came to 3 bases and at J to 2 bases, leaving 0 bases not matched to a gene. This CDR3 spans 14 amino acids. The CDR3 bases are TGTGCCAGCAGTGAGGGACAGGGCAATCAGCCCCAGCATTTT. Amino acids: CASSEGQGNQPQHF.

The J gene is TRBJ2-1, the V gene TRBV5-1; D is uncertain. This CDR3 contains 15 residues. Trimming cost V 0 bases and J 6 bases, with 13 bases left between them. Germline assignment: CDR1 SGHRS and CDR2 YFSETQ. CDR3: CASSLEGLPPNEQFF. Here the CDR3 DNA reads TGCGCCAGCAGCTTGGAGGGTCTGCCCCCCAATGAGCAGTTCTTC.

This sequence joins TRBV11-2 and TRBJ1-2; no reliable D call. This CDR3 comprises 14 residues. The ends were cut back, 0 bases at V and 5 bases at J, with 10 bases in the middle. Germline V gene sequence: CDR1 SGHAT, CDR2 FQNNGV. CDR3 sequence: CASSLDPTPYGYTF. The CDR3 region has the DNA TGTGCCAGCAGCTTAGATCCGACTCCATATGGCTACACCTTC.

This chain uses TRBV19 with TRBJ1-1; TRBD1 might be the D (5 bases). Germline lookup yields CDR1 LNHDA and CDR2 SQIVND (reference sequence). V lost 5 bases and J 0 bases, leaving 10 bases between the germline ends. CDR3 length: 14 residues. CDR3 sequence (DNA): TGTGCCAGTAGTCGGGGGACTGTGAACACTGAAGCTTTCTTT. Residues: CASSRGTVNTEAFF. Supplemented by reference TRBV19 and TRBJ1-1, the full variable domain reads DGGITQSPKYLFRKEGQNVTLSCEQNLNHDAMYWYRQDPGQGLRLIYYSQIVNDFQKGDIAEGYSVSREKKESFPLTVTSAQKNPTAFYLCASSRGTVNTEAFFGQGTRLTVV.

The CDR3 loop reads CAIGLAGVQETQYF. In DNA, the CDR3 is TGTGCCATCGGGCTAGCGGGAGTACAAGAGACCCAGTACTTC. The chain employs TRBV10-3 and TRBJ2-5, with 10 bases lining up with TRBD2. This CDR3 comprises 14 residues. V lost 8 bases, J lost 2 bases, and 5 bases stayed unmatched. In germline, CDR1 is ENHRY, CDR2 SYGVKD.

This chain uses TRBV5-4 with TRBJ1-2; 9 bases fit TRBD1. The CDR3 runs 15 residues. Germline CDR1 SGHNT, CDR2 YYREEE (reference sequence). Trimming at V came to 4 bases and at J to 8 bases, leaving 12 bases not matched to a gene. The CDR3 DNA reads as TGTGCCAGCAGCACCGGACAGGGGCGGTTCCAAGGCTACACCTTC. As protein: CASSTGQGRFQGYTF.

V is TRBV12-5 and J is TRBJ1-2, with 8 positions matching TRBD1. Trimming took 2 bases from V and 7 from J; bases not matched to a gene: 3. Germline lookup yields CDR1 LGHNT and CDR2 FRNRAP. CDR3 length: 13 amino acids. The CDR3 coding sequence is TGTGCTAGTGGTTTGTCAGGGGGCGGTGGCTACACCTTC. It codes for CASGLSGGGGYTF.

The CDR3 loop is CASSLARTTYNEQFF. Here the CDR3 DNA reads TGCGCCAGCAGCCTGGCGAGGACTACCTACAATGAGCAGTTCTTC. The chain employs TRBV5-1 and TRBJ2-1; D is possibly TRBD2 (6 bases). This CDR3 is built from 15 residues. CDR1 and CDR2 (germline): SGHRS, YFSETQ. The V end lost 4 bases, the J end lost 2 bases, and 13 bases lay between the germline ends.

The chain is built from TRBV5-8 and TRBJ1-5, with unresolved D. V was clipped by 6 bases and J by 3 bases, with 13 bases between them. CDR3 length: 14 residues. Germline V gene sequence: CDR1 SGHTS, CDR2 YDEGEE. The CDR3 nucleotides read TGTGCCAGCAACCTCTGGGATCCCAATCAGCCCCAGCATTTT. This translates into CASNLWDPNQPQHF.

The chain is built from TRBV27 and TRBJ1-5; D uncertain. The germline V and J ends were trimmed by 2 bases and 1 base, with 3 bases remaining between them. This CDR3 has 13 amino acids. Germline assignment: CDR1 MNHEY and CDR2 SMNVEV (reference sequence). The CDR3: CASSLGSNQPQHF. The CDR3 DNA reads as TGTGCCAGCAGTTTAGGGAGCAATCAGCCCCAGCATTTT.

The chain links TRBV9 to TRBJ1-1; no clear D. CDR3 size: 12 residues. Germline V gene lookup returns CDR1 SGDLS and CDR2 YYNGEE. The germline V and J ends were trimmed by 0 bases and 9 bases, with 9 bases remaining between them. The CDR3 DNA follows: TGTGCCAGCAGCGTAGAATCCCACAAAGCTTTCTTT. Encoded protein: CASSVESHKAFF.

The chain is built from TRBV25-1 and TRBJ2-5; TRBD1 might be the D (5 bases). Trimming left V 7 bases short and J 5 bases short, with 14 bases between. The CDR3 extends over 13 amino acids. Looked up from germline, CDR1 is MGHDK and CDR2 is SYGVNS. The CDR3 coding sequence is TGTGCCAGCACCGGACATGGGGTGGAGACCCAGTACTTC. Translation: CASTGHGVETQYF.

The CDR3: CASSGKAGGLNTEAFF. The CDR3 DNA sequence: TGTGCCAGTAGTGGAAAAGCAGGGGGTTTGAACACTGAAGCTTTCTTT. The chain has TRBV19 and TRBJ1-1; 7 bases fit TRBD1. After removal of 5 bases from V and 0 bases from J, the junction contained 9 bases not matched to a gene. The CDR3 has 16 residues. Germline V lookup: CDR1 LNHDA, CDR2 SQIVND (reference sequence).

The chain carries TRBV7-9 and TRBJ2-7; TRBD1 agrees at 9 bases. CDR1 is SEHNR, CDR2 FQNEAQ, per germline (reference sequence). After removal of 1 base from V and 5 bases from J, the junction contained 6 bases not matched to a gene. The CDR3 runs 15 residues. The CDR3 DNA follows: TGTGCCAGCAGCTTAGAAGGGACAGGGAGGGACGAGCAGTACTTC. As protein: CASSLEGTGRDEQYF. The whole variable domain, filled in from reference TRBV7-9 and TRBJ2-7, reads DTGVSQNPRHKITKRGQNVTFRCDPISEHNRLYWYRQTLGQGPEFLTYFQNEAQLEKSRLLSDRFSAERPKGSFSTLEIQRTEQGDSAMYLCASSLEGTGRDEQYFGPGTRLTVT.

Here the CDR3 DNA reads TGTGCCAGCAGCTTGGACAGGGTTACAACCTATGGCTACACCTTC. Translation: CASSLDRVTTYGYTF. The rearrangement links TRBV5-5 to TRBJ1-2; maybe TRBD1 (6 bases). V lost 0 bases and J 4 bases, leaving 13 bases between the germline ends. The CDR3 is 15 residues long. The germline CDR1 and CDR2 sequences are SGHKS and YYEKEE (reference sequence).

The chain recombines TRBV29-1 with TRBJ2-1; tentatively, D is TRBD1 (6 bases). CDR3 length: 12 residues. The germline gives CDR1 SQVTM, CDR2 ANQGSEA. The V end was cut by 6 bases, the J end by 7 bases, with 13 bases between. CDR3 nucleotide sequence: TGCAGCGTCCGTACAGGGCGAAATGAGCAGTTCTTC. Protein sequence: CSVRTGRNEQFF.

Of note for this clone: In the same sample, other DNA sequences code for this CDR3. The genes are TRBV28 and TRBJ2-7; D call uncertain. CDR1 MDHEN and CDR2 SYDVKM come from the germline V gene. This CDR3 region has 12 residues. V was clipped by 0 bases and J by 4 bases, with 4 bases between them. Here the CDR3 DNA reads TGTGCCAGCAGTTTATGGGGTTACGAGCAGTACTTC. Amino acid sequence: CASSLWGYEQYF.

The genes are TRBV28 and TRBJ1-1; D is uncertain. V was clipped by 6 bases and J by 1 base, with 9 bases between them. Germline values: CDR1 MDHEN, CDR2 SYDVKM. CDR3 size: 13 residues. Here the CDR3 reads CASRSSWNTEAFF. CDR3 coding DNA: TGTGCCAGCAGATCCTCTTGGAACACTGAAGCTTTCTTT.

The chain uses TRBV30 and TRBJ2-1, with 8 positions matching TRBD2. J was trimmed by 15 bases and V by 8 bases; bases with no gene match: 12. Per the germline V gene, CDR1 is GTSNPN and CDR2 is SVGIG (reference sequence). The CDR3 contains 11 residues. CDR3 sequence reads: CAGSLGTSRFF. CDR3 nucleotide sequence: TGTGCCGGGTCCCTAGGGACTAGTCGGTTCTTC.

The genes are TRBV5-1 and TRBJ1-2, with 8 nucleotides matching TRBD1. The germline CDR1 and CDR2 sequences are SGHRS and YFSETQ. The ends lost 4 bases at V and 2 bases at J; junction bases unmatched: 4. This CDR3 is built from 14 residues. The CDR3 region is CASSIGQGNYGYTF. The CDR3 DNA is TGCGCCAGCAGCATAGGACAGGGAAACTATGGCTACACCTTC.